This entry features one TCR beta chain sequence. Its target is unknown. This record belongs to a study of cytomegalovirus exposure and HLA in healthy donors. Study-wide points: Donor immune exposure was known only as CMV serostatus. The study flagged some 170 TCR beta chains as cytomegalovirus-associated. A prior analysis recorded that most TCR beta V segments were productive about 87% or about 30% of the time.

V lost 2 bases, J lost 1 base, and 11 bases lay in between. Germline V gives CDR1 LNHDA, CDR2 SQIVND (reference sequence). The CDR3 is made up of 15 amino acids. PCR amplification relied on 60 Vbeta primers (plus 13 Jbeta primers). Here immunoSEQ multiplex PCR was the method, and the copy in TCRdb shows in-frame clones only, minus some. Of under 200,000 clones listed, about four fifths are singletons. All donors participated as healthy donors of bone marrow. This chain uses TRBV19 with TRBJ2-5; D might be TRBD2 (6 bases). The sequence derives from a woman between 45 and 60 years old in good health and CMV-seropositive. The sequenced material came from PBMCs. The CDR3 coding sequence is TGTGCCAGTAGTATACGTCGGGGGACCCAAGAGACCCAGTACTTC. Translating gives CASSIRRGTQETQYF.